The 7 T cell receptor beta chains in this list originate from one sample, sequenced in a study of blood T cell repertoires in COVID-19. Sequenced by immunoSEQ multiplex PCR; TCRdb stores in-frame clones only, minus some. The sample lists under 300,000 clones; 89% were seen once. Source material: peripheral blood. These receptors were obtained from a woman aged 40-49 years who had recovered from COVID-19.

The V gene is TRBV30, the J gene TRBJ2-2; 8 nucleotides line up with TRBD2. V trimming: 2 bases; J trimming: 6 bases; junction bases outside the gene matches: 8. Germline CDR1 reads GTSNPN; CDR2 reads SVGIG (reference sequence). The CDR3 runs 15 residues. DNA for the CDR3: TGTGCCTGGAGTCCCATTTCGGGAGGGCCCGGGGAGCTGTTTTTT. Its protein product is CAWSPISGGPGELFF.

In its sample, this clone was seen a few times. The chain carries TRBV29-1 and TRBJ2-3; the match to TRBD2 covers 9 bases. The germline gives CDR1 SQVTM, CDR2 ANQGSEA. Trimming at V came to 3 bases and at J to 3 bases, leaving 13 bases not matched to a gene. The CDR3 runs 17 residues. As DNA, the CDR3 is TGCAGCGTTGAGCGCTATTCGCGGGGGGGCCGAACAGATACGCAGTATTTT. Amino acid sequence: CSVERYSRGGRTDTQYF.

This rearrangement joins TRBV7-9 to TRBJ1-6; possible D gene TRBD1, 5 bases. V was trimmed by 5 bases and J by 2 bases, leaving 10 bases between them. Germline V gene lookup returns CDR1 SEHNR and CDR2 FQNEAQ (reference sequence). The CDR3 runs to 15 residues. This chain's CDR3 is CASSRDSTYNSPLHF. As DNA, the CDR3 is TGTGCCAGCAGCCGCGACAGCACCTATAATTCACCCCTCCACTTT.

This clone has a handful of counts. V gene TRBV5-6 combines with J gene TRBJ1-1, with D possibly matching TRBD1 (5 bases). Germline V gives CDR1 SGHDT, CDR2 YYEEEE. Trimming removed 1 base from V and 5 bases from J, with 15 bases in between. CDR3 length: 15 residues. The CDR3 loop reads CASSLLGPPGTEAFF. CDR3 DNA: TGTGCCAGCAGCTTGTTGGGGCCCCCTGGGACTGAAGCTTTCTTT.

This clone was detected only once. This CDR3 reads CASSPRRGTQSYNEQFF. CDR3 DNA: TGTGCCAGCAGCCCCCGACGGGGGACTCAATCCTACAATGAGCAGTTCTTC. The genes are TRBV5-4 and TRBJ2-1; tentatively, D is TRBD2 (6 bases). The germline V and J ends were trimmed by 4 bases and 1 base, with 18 bases remaining between them. The V gene's germline CDR1 is SGHNT and CDR2 YYREEE (reference sequence). The CDR3 totals 17 residues. The full variable domain, completed using reference TRBV5-4 and TRBJ2-1, is ETGVTQSPTHLIKTRGQQVTLRCSSQSGHNTVSWYQQALGQGPQFIFQYYREEENGRGNFPPRFSGLQFPNYSSELNVNALELDDSALYLCASSPRRGTQSYNEQFFGPGTRLTVL.

This chain links TRBV2 with TRBJ2-1; TRBD2 matches at 10 bases. Trimming cost V 7 bases and J 10 bases; bases outside gene matches: 13. Germline loops: CDR1 SNHLY, CDR2 FYNNEI. There are 15 residues in the CDR3. The CDR3 nucleotides are TGTGCCAGCACCAAACAGGGGACTAGCGAAGACGAGCAGTTCTTC. Protein product: CASTKQGTSEDEQFF. Supplemented by reference TRBV2 and TRBJ2-1, the full variable domain reads EPEVTQTPSHQVTQMGQEVILRCVPISNHLYFYWYRQILGQKVEFLVSFYNNEISEKSEIFDDQFSVERPDGSNFTLKIRSTKLEDSAMYFCASTKQGTSEDEQFFGPGTRLTVL.

In DNA form, the CDR3 reads TGCAGTGCTAGTCCGCAGGCTCGCACTGAAGCTTTCTTT. Amino acids: CSASPQARTEAFF. The chain combines TRBV20-1 with TRBJ1-1; the D is unclear. CDR3 length: 13 residues. V dropped 3 bases and J dropped 4 bases, with 12 bases sitting between them. Germline V CDR1 and CDR2: DFQATT, SNEGSKA (reference sequence).